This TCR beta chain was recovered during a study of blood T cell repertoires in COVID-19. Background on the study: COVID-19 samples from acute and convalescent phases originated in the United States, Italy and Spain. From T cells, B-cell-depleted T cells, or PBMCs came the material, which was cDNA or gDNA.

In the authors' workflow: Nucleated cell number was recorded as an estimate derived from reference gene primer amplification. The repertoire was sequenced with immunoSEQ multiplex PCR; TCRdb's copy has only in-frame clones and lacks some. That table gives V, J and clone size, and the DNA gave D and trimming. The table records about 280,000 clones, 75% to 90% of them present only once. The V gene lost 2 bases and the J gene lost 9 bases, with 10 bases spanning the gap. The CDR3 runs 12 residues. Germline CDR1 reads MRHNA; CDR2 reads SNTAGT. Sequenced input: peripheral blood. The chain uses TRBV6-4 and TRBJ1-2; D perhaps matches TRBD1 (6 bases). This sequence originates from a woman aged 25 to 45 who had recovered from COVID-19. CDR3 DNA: TGTGCCAGCAGTGACGGGGGCAGGCGCTACACCTTC. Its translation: CASSDGGRRYTF.